The present T cell receptor (beta chain) was sequenced within a study of shared clonotypes between healthy human individuals. Background on the study: Aged 18 to 49, the donors were a couple of women and three men.

Over several immunoSEQ plates, each subset's genomic DNA was distributed in even portions. Each unsorted PBMC replicate got 300 ng genomic DNA, tens of thousands of genomes. Using immunoSEQ multiplex PCR, the repertoire was profiled, and TCRdb retains in-frame clones only, with some absent. The table includes 500,000 to 650,000 clones, around 81% detected once. Without sorting, samples used around 92 million PBMCs for genomic DNA. Germline trimming cut 10 bases from V and 4 bases from J; bases unmatched to any gene: 3. From germline, CDR1 is LNHDA and CDR2 SQIVND (reference sequence). The CDR3 length is 12 residues.

The clonotype was recovered from a woman in her 40s in good health. Some clones in this sample may be carry-over from other donors' samples. Sequenced input: PBMCs. This chain uses TRBV19 with TRBJ2-7, with 11 bases identical to TRBD1. CDR3 coding DNA: TGTGCCACCGGGGACAGGGGGTACGAGCAGTACTTC. Its protein product is CATGDRGYEQYF.